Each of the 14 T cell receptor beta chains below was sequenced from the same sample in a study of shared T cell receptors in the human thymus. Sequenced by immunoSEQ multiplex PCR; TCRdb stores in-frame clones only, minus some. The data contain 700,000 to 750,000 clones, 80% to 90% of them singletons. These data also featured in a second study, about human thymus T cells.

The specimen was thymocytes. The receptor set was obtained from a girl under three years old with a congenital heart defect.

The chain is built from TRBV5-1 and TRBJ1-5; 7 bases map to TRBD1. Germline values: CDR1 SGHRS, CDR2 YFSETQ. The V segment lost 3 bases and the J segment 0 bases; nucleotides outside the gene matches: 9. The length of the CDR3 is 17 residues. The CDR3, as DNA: TGCGCCAGCAGCTCGGGCCCCCAGGGGGATAGCAATCAGCCCCAGCATTTT. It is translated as CASSSGPQGDSNQPQHF.

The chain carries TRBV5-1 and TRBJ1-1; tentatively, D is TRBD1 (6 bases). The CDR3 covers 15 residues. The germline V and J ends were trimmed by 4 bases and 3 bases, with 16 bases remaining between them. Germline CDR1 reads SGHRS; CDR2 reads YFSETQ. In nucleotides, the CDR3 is TGCGCCAGCAGCCAAACAGGGTCTCGGGACACTGAAGCTTTCTTT. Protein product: CASSQTGSRDTEAFF.

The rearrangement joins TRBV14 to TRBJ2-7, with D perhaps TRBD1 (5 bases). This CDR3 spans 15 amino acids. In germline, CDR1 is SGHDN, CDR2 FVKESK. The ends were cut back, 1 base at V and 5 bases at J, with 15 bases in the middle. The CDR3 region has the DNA TGTGCCAGCAGCCAAGCTAGGGGTTCGCCCGACGAGCAGTACTTC. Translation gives CASSQARGSPDEQYF. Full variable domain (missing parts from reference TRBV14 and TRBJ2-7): EAGVTQFPSHSVIEKGQTVTLRCDPISGHDNLYWYRRVMGKEIKFLLHFVKESKQDESGMPNNRFLAERTGGTYSTLKVQPAELEDSGVYFCASSQARGSPDEQYFGPGTRLTVT.

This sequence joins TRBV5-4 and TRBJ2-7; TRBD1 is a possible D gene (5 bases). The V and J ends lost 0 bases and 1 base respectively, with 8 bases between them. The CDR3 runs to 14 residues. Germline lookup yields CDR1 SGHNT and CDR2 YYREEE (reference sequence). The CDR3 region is CASSLVDRSYEQYF. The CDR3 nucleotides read TGTGCCAGCAGCTTGGTCGACAGATCCTACGAGCAGTACTTC.

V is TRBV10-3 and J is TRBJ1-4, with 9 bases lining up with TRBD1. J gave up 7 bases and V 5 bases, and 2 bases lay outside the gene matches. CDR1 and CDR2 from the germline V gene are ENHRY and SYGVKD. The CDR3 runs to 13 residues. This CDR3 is CAISTGGFEKLFF. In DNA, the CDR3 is TGTGCCATCAGTACAGGGGGCTTTGAAAAACTGTTTTTT.

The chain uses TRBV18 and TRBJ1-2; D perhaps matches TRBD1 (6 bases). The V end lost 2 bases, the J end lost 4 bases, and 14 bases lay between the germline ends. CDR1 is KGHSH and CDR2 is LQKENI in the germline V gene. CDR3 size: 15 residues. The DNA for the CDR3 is TGTGCCAGCTCACCAATAGGGACACGCGTCTATGGCTACACCTTC. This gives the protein CASSPIGTRVYGYTF.

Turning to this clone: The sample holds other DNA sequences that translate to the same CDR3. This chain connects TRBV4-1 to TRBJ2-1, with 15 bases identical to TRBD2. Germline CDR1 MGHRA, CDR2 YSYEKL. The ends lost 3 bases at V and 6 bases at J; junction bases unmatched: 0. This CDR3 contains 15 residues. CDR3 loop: CASSQGLAGGNEQFF. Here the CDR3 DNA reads TGCGCCAGCAGCCAGGGACTAGCGGGGGGCAATGAGCAGTTCTTC.

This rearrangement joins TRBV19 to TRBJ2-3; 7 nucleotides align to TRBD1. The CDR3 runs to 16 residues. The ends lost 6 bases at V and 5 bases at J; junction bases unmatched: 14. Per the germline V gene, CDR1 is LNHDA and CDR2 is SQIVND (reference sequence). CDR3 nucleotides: TGTGCCAGTAGCAATGACAGGGCTTTGGTAGAAGATACGCAGTATTTT. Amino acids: CASSNDRALVEDTQYF.

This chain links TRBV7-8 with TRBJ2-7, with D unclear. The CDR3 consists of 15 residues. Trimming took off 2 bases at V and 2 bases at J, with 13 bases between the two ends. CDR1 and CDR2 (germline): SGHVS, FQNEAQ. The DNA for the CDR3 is TGTGCCAGCAGCTTACTAACAGCCTTAACCTACGAGCAGTACTTC. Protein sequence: CASSLLTALTYEQYF. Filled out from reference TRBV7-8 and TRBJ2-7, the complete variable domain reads GAGVSQSPRYKVAKRGQDVALRCDPISGHVSLFWYQQALGQGPEFLTYFQNEAQLDKSGLPSDRFFAERPEGSVSTLKIQRTQQEDSAVYLCASSLLTALTYEQYFGPGTRLTVT.

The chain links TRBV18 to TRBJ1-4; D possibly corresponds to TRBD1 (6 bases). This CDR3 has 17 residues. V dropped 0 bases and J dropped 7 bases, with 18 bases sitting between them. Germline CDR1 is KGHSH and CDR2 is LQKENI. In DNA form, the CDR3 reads TGTGCCAGCTCACCACCGATCTTAGGACAGTTCGGTGAAAAACTGTTTTTT. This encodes CASSPPILGQFGEKLFF.

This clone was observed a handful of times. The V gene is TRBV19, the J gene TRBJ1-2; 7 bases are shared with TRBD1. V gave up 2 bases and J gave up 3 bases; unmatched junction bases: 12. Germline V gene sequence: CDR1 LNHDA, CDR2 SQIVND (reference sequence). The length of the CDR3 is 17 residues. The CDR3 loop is CASSISDRANKDYGYTF. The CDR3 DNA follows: TGTGCCAGTAGTATATCCGACAGGGCAAATAAAGACTATGGCTACACCTTC.

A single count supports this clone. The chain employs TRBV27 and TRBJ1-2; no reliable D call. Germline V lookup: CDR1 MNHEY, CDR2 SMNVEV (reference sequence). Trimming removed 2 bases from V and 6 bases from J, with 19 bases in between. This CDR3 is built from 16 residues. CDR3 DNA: TGTGCCAGCAGTTTAGTTCCCGGGGAGGGTATGGATGGCTACACCTTC. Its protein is CASSLVPGEGMDGYTF.

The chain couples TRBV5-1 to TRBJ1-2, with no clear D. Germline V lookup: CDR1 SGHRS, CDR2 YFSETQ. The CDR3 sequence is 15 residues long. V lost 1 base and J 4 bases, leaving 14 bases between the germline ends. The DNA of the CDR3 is TGCGCCAGCAGCTTGACCGGCACAGACCCCTATGGCTACACCTTC. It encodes CASSLTGTDPYGYTF.

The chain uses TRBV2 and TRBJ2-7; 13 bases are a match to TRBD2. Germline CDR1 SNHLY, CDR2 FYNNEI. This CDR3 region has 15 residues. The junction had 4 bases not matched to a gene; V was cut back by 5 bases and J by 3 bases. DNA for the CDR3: TGTGCCAGCAGTAAGGGACTAGCGGGGTTCTACGAGCAGTACTTC. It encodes CASSKGLAGFYEQYF.